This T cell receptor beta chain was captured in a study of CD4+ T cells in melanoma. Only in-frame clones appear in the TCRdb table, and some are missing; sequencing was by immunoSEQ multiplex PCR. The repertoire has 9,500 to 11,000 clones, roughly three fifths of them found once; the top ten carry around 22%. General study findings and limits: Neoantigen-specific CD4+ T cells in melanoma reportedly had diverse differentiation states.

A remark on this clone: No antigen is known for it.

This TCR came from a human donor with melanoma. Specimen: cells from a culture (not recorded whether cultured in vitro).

The CDR3 DNA is TGTGCCAGTAGTATTTACGGTCAAGGGGAGCAGTACTTC. Translating gives CASSIYGQGEQYF. The chain employs TRBV19 and TRBJ2-7; D is unresolved. The CDR3 is 13 residues long. Germline CDR1 and CDR2: LNHDA and SQIVND (reference sequence). The ends were cut back, 3 bases at V and 7 bases at J, with 13 bases in the middle.